This T cell receptor beta chain was found in a study of blood T cell repertoires in COVID-19. Study-level information: The origin of the acute and convalescent COVID-19 samples was the United States, Italy and Spain. Sources were T cells, B-cell-depleted T cells, or PBMCs; the material itself was cDNA or gDNA.

Only in-frame clones appear in the TCRdb table, and some are missing; sequencing was by immunoSEQ multiplex PCR. The repertoire has 240,000 or so clones, roughly 89% of them found once; the top ten carry 8% to 10%. Resolution of symptoms, clearance, or two negative PCRs was present in recovered Cohort 3 donors. This clonotype was obtained from a man in his forties or fifties who had recovered from COVID-19. The material sequenced was PBMCs or T cells enriched from blood (not recorded which).

CDR3 region: CASRQMPNTEAFF. In DNA form, the CDR3 reads TGTGCCAGCAGACAGATGCCGAACACTGAAGCTTTCTTT. The chain combines TRBV7-8 with TRBJ1-1; D remains ambiguous. The CDR3 runs to 13 residues. Germline CDR1 reads SGHVS; CDR2 reads FQNEAQ. V dropped 6 bases and J dropped 1 base, with 9 bases sitting between them.